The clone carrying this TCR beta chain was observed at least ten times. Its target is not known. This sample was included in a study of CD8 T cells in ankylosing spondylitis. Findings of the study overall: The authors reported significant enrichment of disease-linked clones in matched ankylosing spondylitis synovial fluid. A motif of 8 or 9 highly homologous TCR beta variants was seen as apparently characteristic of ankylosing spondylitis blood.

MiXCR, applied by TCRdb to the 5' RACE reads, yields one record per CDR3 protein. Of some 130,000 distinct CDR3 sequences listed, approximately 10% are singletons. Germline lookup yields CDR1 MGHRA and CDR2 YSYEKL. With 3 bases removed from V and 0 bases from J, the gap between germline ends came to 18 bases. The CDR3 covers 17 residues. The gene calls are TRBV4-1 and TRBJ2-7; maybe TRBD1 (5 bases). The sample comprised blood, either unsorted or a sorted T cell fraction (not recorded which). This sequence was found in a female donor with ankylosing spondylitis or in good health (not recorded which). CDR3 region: CASSHARQPLGSYEQYF. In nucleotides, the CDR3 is TGCGCCAGCAGCCACGCCAGACAGCCTTTGGGCTCCTACGAGCAGTACTTC.